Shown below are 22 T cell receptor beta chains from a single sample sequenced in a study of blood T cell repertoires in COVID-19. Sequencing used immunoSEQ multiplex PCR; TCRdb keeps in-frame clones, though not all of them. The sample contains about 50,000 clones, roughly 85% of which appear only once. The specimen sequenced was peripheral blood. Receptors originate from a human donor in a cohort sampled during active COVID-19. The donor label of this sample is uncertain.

The CDR3 DNA follows: TGTGCCAGCAGCTTCGGCAGGGGGCGGAACTATGGCTACACCTTC. Its translation is CASSFGRGRNYGYTF. The chain carries TRBV5-4 and TRBJ1-2; 8 bases match TRBD1. Trimming removed 2 bases from V and 2 bases from J; junction bases left unmatched: 5. The germline gives CDR1 SGHNT, CDR2 YYREEE (reference sequence). The CDR3 contains 15 residues.

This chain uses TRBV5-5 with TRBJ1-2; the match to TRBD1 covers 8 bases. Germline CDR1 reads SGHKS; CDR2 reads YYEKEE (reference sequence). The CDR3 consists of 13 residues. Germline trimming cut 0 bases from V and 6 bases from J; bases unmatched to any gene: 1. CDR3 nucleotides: TGTGCCAGCAGCTTGGCAGGGGGCGATGGCTACACCTTC. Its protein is CASSLAGGDGYTF. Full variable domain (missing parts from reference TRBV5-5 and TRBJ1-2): DAGVTQSPTHLIKTRGQQVTLRCSPISGHKSVSWYQQVLGQGPQFIFQYYEKEERGRGNFPDRFSARQFPNYSSELNVNALLLGDSALYLCASSLAGGDGYTFGSGTRLTVV.

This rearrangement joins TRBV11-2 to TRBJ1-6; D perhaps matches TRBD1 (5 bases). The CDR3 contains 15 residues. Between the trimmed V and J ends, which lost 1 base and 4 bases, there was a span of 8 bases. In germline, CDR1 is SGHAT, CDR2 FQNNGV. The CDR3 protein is CASSLGTGYNSPLHF. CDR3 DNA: TGTGCCAGCAGCTTAGGTACAGGATATAATTCACCCCTCCACTTT.

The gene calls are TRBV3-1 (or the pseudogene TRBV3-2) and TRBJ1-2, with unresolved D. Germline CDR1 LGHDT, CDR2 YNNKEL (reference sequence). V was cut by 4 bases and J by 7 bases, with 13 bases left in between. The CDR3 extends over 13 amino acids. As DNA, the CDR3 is TGTGCCAGCAGCCGCTCAGGAAGAAGTGGCTACACCTTC. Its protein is CASSRSGRSGYTF.

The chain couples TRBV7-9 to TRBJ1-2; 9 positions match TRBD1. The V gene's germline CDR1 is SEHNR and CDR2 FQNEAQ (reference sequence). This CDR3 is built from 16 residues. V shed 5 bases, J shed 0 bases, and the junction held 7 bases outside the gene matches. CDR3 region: CASSADGDRANYGYTF. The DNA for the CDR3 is TGTGCCAGCAGCGCCGATGGGGACAGGGCTAACTATGGCTACACCTTC.

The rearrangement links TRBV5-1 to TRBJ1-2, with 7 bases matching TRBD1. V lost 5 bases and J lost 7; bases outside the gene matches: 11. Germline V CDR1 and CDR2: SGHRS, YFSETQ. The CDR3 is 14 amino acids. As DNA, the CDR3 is TGCGCCAGCAGGCCCACCACAGGGGCCTTTGGCTACACCTTC. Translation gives CASRPTTGAFGYTF.

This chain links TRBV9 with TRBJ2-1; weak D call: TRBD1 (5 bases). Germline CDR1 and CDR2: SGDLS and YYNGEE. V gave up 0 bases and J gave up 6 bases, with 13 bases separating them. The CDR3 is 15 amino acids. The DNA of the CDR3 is TGTGCCAGCAGCGTAGAAGGGGCCTCCATCAATGAGCAGTTCTTC. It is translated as CASSVEGASINEQFF.

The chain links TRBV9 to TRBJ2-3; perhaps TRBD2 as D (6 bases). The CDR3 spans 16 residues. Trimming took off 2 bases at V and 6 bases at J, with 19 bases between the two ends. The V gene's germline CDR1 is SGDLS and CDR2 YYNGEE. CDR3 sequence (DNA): TGTGCCAGCAGCGTGAGTGGGACTGGGCTTTCTGATACGCAGTATTTT. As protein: CASSVSGTGLSDTQYF.

CDR3 coding DNA: TGTGCCAGCAGCCGGAGCGGGGGGGCCTACAATGAGCAGTTCTTC. Its translation: CASSRSGGAYNEQFF. This chain connects TRBV7-8 to TRBJ2-1; TRBD2 agrees at 10 bases. The CDR3 loop spans 15 amino acids. Germline V gene sequence: CDR1 SGHVS, CDR2 FQNEAQ. Losses at the gene ends were 5 bases for V and 2 bases for J; bases not matched to a gene: 3.

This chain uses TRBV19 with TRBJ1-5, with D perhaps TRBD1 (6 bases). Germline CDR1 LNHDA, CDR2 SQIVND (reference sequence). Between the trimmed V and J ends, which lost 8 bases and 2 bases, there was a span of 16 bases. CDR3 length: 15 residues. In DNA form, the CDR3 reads TGTGCCAGTCAACAGGGCCTTGCGCGCAATCAGCCCCAGCATTTT. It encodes CASQQGLARNQPQHF.

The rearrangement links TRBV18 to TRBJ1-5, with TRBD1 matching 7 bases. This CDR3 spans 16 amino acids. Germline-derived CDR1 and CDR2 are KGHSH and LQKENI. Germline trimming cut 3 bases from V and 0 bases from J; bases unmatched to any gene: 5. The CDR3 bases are TGTGCCAGCTCACCGGCAGGGGGGAATAGCAATCAGCCCCAGCATTTT. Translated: CASSPAGGNSNQPQHF.

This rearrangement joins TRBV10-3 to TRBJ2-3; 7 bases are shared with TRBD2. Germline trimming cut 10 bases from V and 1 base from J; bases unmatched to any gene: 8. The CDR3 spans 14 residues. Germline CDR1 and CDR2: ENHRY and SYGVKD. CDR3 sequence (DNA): TGTGCCACCTTTGATGCGGGGGGCACAGATACGCAGTATTTT. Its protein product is CATFDAGGTDTQYF.

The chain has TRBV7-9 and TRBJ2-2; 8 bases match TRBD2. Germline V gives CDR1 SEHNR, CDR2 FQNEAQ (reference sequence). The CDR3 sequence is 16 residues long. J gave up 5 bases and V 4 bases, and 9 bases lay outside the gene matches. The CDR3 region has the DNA TGTGCCAGCAGCTCCTCTGGCGGGGGGCAAACCGGGGAGCTGTTTTTT. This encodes CASSSSGGGQTGELFF.

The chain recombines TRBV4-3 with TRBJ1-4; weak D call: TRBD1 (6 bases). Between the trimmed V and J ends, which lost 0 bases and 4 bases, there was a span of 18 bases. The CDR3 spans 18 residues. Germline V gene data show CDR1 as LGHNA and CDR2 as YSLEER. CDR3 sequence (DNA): TGCGCCAGCAGCCAAGATCTCCGAGGGGGACGTAGTAATGAAAAACTGTTTTTT. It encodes CASSQDLRGGRSNEKLFF.

CDR3 loop: CASSLVPSTYEQYF. The CDR3 DNA reads TGCGCCAGCAGCTTGGTTCCCAGTACCTACGAGCAGTACTTC. The rearrangement joins TRBV5-1 to TRBJ2-7; D is uncertain. CDR3 size: 14 residues. The ends were cut back, 0 bases at V and 2 bases at J, with 9 bases in the middle. CDR1 and CDR2 from the germline V gene are SGHRS and YFSETQ. The whole variable domain, remainder taken from reference TRBV5-1 and TRBJ2-7, is KAGVTQTPRYLIKTRGQQVTLSCSPISGHRSVSWYQQTPGQGLQFLFEYFSETQRNKGNFPGRFSGRQFSNSRSEMNVSTLELGDSALYLCASSLVPSTYEQYFGPGTRLTVT.

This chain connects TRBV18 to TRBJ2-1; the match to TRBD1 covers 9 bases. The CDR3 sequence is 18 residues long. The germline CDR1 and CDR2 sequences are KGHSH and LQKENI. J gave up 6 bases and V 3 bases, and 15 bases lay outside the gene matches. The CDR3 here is CASSPRISGTGNPNEQFF. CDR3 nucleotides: TGTGCCAGCTCACCCCGGATATCCGGGACAGGGAATCCCAATGAGCAGTTCTTC.

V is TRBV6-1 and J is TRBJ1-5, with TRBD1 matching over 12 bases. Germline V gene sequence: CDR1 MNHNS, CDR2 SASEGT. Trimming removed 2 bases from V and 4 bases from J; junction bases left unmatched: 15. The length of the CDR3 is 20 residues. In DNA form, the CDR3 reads TGTGCCAGCAGTGAAAGAGTCGGGACAGGGGGCGCTGGGTGGAATCAGCCCCAGCATTTT. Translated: CASSERVGTGGAGWNQPQHF.

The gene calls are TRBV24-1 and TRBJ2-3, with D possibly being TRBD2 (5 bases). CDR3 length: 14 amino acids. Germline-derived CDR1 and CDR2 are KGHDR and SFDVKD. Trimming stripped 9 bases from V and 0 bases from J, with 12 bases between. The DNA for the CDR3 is TGTGCCACCGCCGGGGTGGGGAGCACAGATACGCAGTATTTT. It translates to CATAGVGSTDTQYF.

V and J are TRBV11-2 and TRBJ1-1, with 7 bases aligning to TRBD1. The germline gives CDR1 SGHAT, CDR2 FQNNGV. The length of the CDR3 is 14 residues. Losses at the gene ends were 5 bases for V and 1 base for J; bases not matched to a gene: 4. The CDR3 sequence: CASSPRTGNTEAFF. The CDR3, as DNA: TGTGCCAGCAGCCCTCGGACAGGGAACACTGAAGCTTTCTTT.

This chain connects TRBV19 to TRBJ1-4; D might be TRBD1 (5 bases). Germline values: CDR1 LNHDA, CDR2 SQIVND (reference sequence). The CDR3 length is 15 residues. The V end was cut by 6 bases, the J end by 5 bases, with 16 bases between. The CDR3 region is CASRSISQGNEKLFF. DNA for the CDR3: TGTGCCAGTAGAAGTATAAGTCAGGGAAATGAAAAACTGTTTTTT.

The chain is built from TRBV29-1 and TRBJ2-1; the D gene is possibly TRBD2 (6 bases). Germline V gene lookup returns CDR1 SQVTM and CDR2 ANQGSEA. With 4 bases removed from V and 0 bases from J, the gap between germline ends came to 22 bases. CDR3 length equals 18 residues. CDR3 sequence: CSVGGGFQGRTSYNEQFF. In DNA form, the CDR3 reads TGCAGCGTTGGGGGAGGATTCCAGGGACGGACCTCCTACAATGAGCAGTTCTTC.

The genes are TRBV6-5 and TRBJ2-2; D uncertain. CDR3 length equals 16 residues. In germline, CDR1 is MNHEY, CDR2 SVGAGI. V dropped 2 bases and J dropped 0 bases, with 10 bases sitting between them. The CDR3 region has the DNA TGTGCCAGCAGTTACCGAGCCAGGACGAACACCGGGGAGCTGTTTTTT. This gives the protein CASSYRARTNTGELFF.